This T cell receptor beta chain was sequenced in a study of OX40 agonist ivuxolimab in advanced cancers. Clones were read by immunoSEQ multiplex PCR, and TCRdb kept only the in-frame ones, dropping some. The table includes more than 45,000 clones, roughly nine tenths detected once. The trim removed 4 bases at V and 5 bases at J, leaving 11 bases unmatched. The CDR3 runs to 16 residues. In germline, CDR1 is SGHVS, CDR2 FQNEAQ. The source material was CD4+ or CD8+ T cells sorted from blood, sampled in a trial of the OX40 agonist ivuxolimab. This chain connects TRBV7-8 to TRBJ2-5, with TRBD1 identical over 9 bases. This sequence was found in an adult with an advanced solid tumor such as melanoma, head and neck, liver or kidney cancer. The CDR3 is CASSSSTGGAGETQYF. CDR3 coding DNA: TGTGCCAGCAGCTCAAGCACAGGGGGCGCGGGTGAGACCCAGTACTTC.